The 22 T cell receptor beta chains reported below all come from one sample, sequenced in a study of T cells after posttransplantation cyclophosphamide. Profiled with immunoSEQ multiplex PCR; TCRdb holds only in-frame clones, not every one. The specimen has approximately 12,000 clones, none found just once. Busulfan-fludarabine conditioning, marrow transplant, and cyclophosphamide on days +3 and +4 were administered. The specimen comprised PBMCs, sampled after allogeneic stem cell transplant with posttransplant cyclophosphamide. Receptor source: a female patient aged 40 to 50 who received an allogeneic stem cell transplant from a related donor, was CMV-positive, and had acute GVHD only. Certain T cells may be donor cells from the graft.

This clone came up many times. The chain joins TRBV6-5 to TRBJ2-1; 8 bases are shared with TRBD2. The J segment lost 7 bases and the V segment lost 5 bases, leaving 7 bases of the junction unmatched. Germline V gene data show CDR1 as MNHEY and CDR2 as SVGAGI. The CDR3 covers 14 residues. Here the CDR3 DNA reads TGTGCCAGCAGTACCGGTAGCGGGATAAATGAGCAGTTCTTC. It yields the protein CASSTGSGINEQFF.

The V gene is TRBV6-6, the J gene TRBJ2-5; weak D call: TRBD1 (6 bases). The CDR3 is 13 amino acids. Looked up from germline, CDR1 is MNHNY and CDR2 is SVGAGI (reference sequence). The germline V and J ends were trimmed by 4 bases and 2 bases, with 8 bases remaining between them. The CDR3 DNA follows: TGTGCCAGCAGTTTTGGACAGCAAGAGACCCAGTACTTC. Translated: CASSFGQQETQYF.

In its sample, this clone was seen many times. This sequence joins TRBV4-1 and TRBJ1-6; D not certain. The CDR3 loop spans 17 amino acids. Deletions cut 0 bases from V and 12 bases from J, with 21 bases between. Per germline, CDR1 MGHRA and CDR2 YSYEKL. The CDR3 coding sequence is TGCGCCAGCAGCCAAGATAATACGGGGAGTTTCATAGGACCCCTCCACTTT. Its protein is CASSQDNTGSFIGPLHF.

At least ten counts were recorded for this clone. The chain has TRBV19 and TRBJ2-5; D perhaps matches TRBD2 (5 bases). This CDR3 is built from 14 residues. Germline V gene data show CDR1 as LNHDA and CDR2 as SQIVND (reference sequence). V lost 1 base, J lost 4 bases, and 10 bases lay in between. The CDR3 here is CASSIGSGGETQYF. In DNA form, the CDR3 reads TGTGCCAGTAGTATAGGATCAGGAGGAGAGACCCAGTACTTC.

Many counts were recorded for this clone. The chain recombines TRBV4-1 with TRBJ2-1; TRBD2 matches at 13 bases. The CDR3 spans 18 residues. The V segment lost 0 bases and the J segment 9 bases; nucleotides outside the gene matches: 11. Germline CDR1 reads MGHRA; CDR2 reads YSYEKL. The CDR3 loop reads CASSQDLFGLAGAGEQFF. The CDR3 region has the DNA TGCGCCAGCAGCCAAGATCTTTTTGGACTAGCGGGAGCGGGTGAGCAGTTCTTC.

This clone has a count of ten or more. The chain joins TRBV4-2 to TRBJ2-3; 14 bases agree with TRBD2. J lost 4 bases, V lost 0 bases, and 6 bases had no gene match. This CDR3 contains 18 residues. Germline-derived CDR1 and CDR2 are LGHNA and YNFKEQ. The CDR3 region is CASSQDWGTSGGPDTQYF. The CDR3 DNA reads as TGTGCCAGCAGCCAAGATTGGGGGACTAGCGGGGGCCCAGATACGCAGTATTTT.

This clone was observed many times. The chain carries TRBV4-1 and TRBJ2-7; 10 bases line up with TRBD2. V lost 0 bases to trimming and J lost 4 bases; unmatched junction nucleotides: 3. The germline CDR1 and CDR2 sequences are MGHRA and YSYEKL. The CDR3 is 15 residues long. CDR3 sequence: CASSQDLAGDYEQYF. The CDR3 DNA reads TGCGCCAGCAGCCAAGATCTAGCGGGGGATTACGAGCAGTACTTC.

This chain uses TRBV5-1 with TRBJ2-3, with TRBD2 as a possible D gene (6 bases). This CDR3 is built from 17 residues. Per germline, CDR1 SGHRS and CDR2 YFSETQ. Trimming cost V 0 bases and J 1 base, with 15 bases left between them. DNA for the CDR3: TGCGCCAGCAGCTTGGGGGGGTCTCCTAGCGGCACAGATACGCAGTATTTT. Translating gives CASSLGGSPSGTDTQYF.

This clone appeared many times. The chain employs TRBV7-9 and TRBJ2-3, with D possibly TRBD1 on 6 matching bases. Trimming cost V 5 bases and J 14 bases, with 20 bases left between them. CDR1 and CDR2 (germline): SEHNR, FQNEAQ (reference sequence). The length of the CDR3 is 13 residues. The CDR3 region is CASSPRDIVFTYF. CDR3 nucleotides: TGTGCCAGCAGCCCTCGGGACATCGTGTTTACGTATTTT.

This clone showed up many times. The chain joins TRBV7-8 to TRBJ2-2; weak D call: TRBD2 (6 bases). V was cut by 1 base and J by 10 bases, with 7 bases left in between. Germline V CDR1 and CDR2: SGHVS, FQNEAQ. The CDR3 covers 12 residues. This CDR3 reads CASSLELAELFF. The DNA for the CDR3 is TGTGCCAGCAGCTTAGAACTAGCGGAGCTGTTTTTT.

In its sample, this clone was seen many times. J is TRBJ2-5 and V is TRBV7-3; a possible D gene is TRBD2 (6 bases). The CDR3 length is 14 residues. V lost 5 bases to trimming and J lost 4 bases, with 14 bases between them. The germline gives CDR1 SGHTA, CDR2 FQGTGA. CDR3 residues: CASSPGLTGETQYF. In nucleotides, the CDR3 is TGTGCCAGCAGCCCGGGACTCACTGGAGAGACCCAGTACTTC.

There are many counts of this clone. The V gene is TRBV11-2, the J gene TRBJ2-7, with a possible D match to TRBD2 (6 bases). The CDR3 has 15 residues. Germline values: CDR1 SGHAT, CDR2 FQNNGV. The CDR3: CASSIDRDSSYEQYV. The CDR3 nucleotides read TGTGCCAGCAGCATAGACCGGGACTCCTCCTACGAGCAGTACGTC.

There are many counts of this clone. CDR3 sequence: CASSLRGGVLRTDTQYF. The CDR3 nucleotides are TGTGCCAGCAGTTTAAGGGGCGGGGTATTACGCACAGATACGCAGTATTTT. The chain recombines TRBV27 with TRBJ2-3; maybe TRBD2 (6 bases). The CDR3 contains 17 residues. Germline CDR1 is MNHEY and CDR2 is SMNVEV (reference sequence). Trimming shortened V by 2 bases and J by 1 base, and 16 bases separated the two germline ends.

This clone was seen more than once but under ten times. The chain links TRBV7-2 to TRBJ2-5, with D possibly TRBD2 on 5 matching bases. Between the trimmed V and J ends, which lost 3 bases and 1 base, there was a span of 6 bases. The CDR3 has 13 residues. Germline V gene sequence: CDR1 SGHTA, CDR2 FQGNSA. The CDR3 sequence is CASSFRGQETQYF. CDR3 bases: TGTGCCAGCAGCTTTCGGGGCCAAGAGACCCAGTACTTC.

A few counts support this clone. CDR3 amino acids: CASSLGTVTYEQYF. CDR3 bases: TGTGCCAGCAGCTTAGGGACAGTTACCTACGAGCAGTACTTC. The rearrangement uses TRBV7-9 and TRBJ2-7; D might be TRBD1 (6 bases). With 1 base removed from V and 2 bases from J, the gap between germline ends came to 9 bases. The CDR3 length is 14 residues. Germline lookup yields CDR1 SEHNR and CDR2 FQNEAQ (reference sequence).

This clone was counted many times. The chain has TRBV6-5 and TRBJ2-2; 7 bases are a match to TRBD2. The V and J ends lost 2 bases and 1 base, in that order; junction bases with no gene match: 4. The V gene's germline CDR1 is MNHEY and CDR2 SVGAGI. The CDR3 contains 16 residues. The CDR3 protein is CASSYDPSGNTGELFF. The CDR3 bases are TGTGCCAGCAGTTACGACCCTAGCGGGAACACCGGGGAGCTGTTTTTT.

This clone was found many times. This sequence joins TRBV5-5 and TRBJ1-1; 9 nucleotides align to TRBD1. Germline assignment: CDR1 SGHKS and CDR2 YYEKEE (reference sequence). The junction had 9 bases not matched to a gene; V was cut back by 4 bases and J by 2 bases. The CDR3 is 16 amino acids. CDR3 bases: TGTGCCAGCAGCCCTACTAGGGGACAGGGTAACACTGAAGCTTTCTTT. As protein: CASSPTRGQGNTEAFF.

This clone was seen ten or more times. V gene TRBV19 combines with J gene TRBJ1-2, with D perhaps matching TRBD1 (6 bases). This CDR3 spans 13 amino acids. Germline CDR1 is LNHDA and CDR2 is SQIVND (reference sequence). V was trimmed by 7 bases and J by 5 bases, leaving 14 bases between them. The CDR3 DNA is TGTGCCAGTACCAGAGGGGGAATGTATGGCTACACCTTC. Amino acids: CASTRGGMYGYTF.

The chain combines TRBV15 with TRBJ2-5; 12 positions agree with TRBD2. V shed 1 base and J 5 bases; nucleotides not matched to a gene: 8. Germline-derived CDR1 and CDR2 are LNHNV and YYDKDF (reference sequence). This CDR3 has 17 residues. This CDR3 is CATSRVVLAGGQETQYF. For the CDR3, the DNA is TGTGCCACCAGCAGAGTAGTTCTAGCGGGGGGGCAGGAGACCCAGTACTTC.

Comments on this clone: Germline is not matched at one junction end, which may reflect a read error. The rearrangement joins TRBV6-5 to TRBJ2-3, with D perhaps matching TRBD2 (5 bases). The germline gives CDR1 MNHEY, CDR2 SVGAGI. CDR3 size: 12 residues. The CDR3 region is CASRSSTDAQYF. CDR3 nucleotides: TGTGCCAGCAGATCTAGCACAGATGCGCAGTATTTT.

This clone turned up a few times. This chain connects TRBV4-3 to TRBJ2-5; TRBD2 agrees at 7 bases. Unmatched junction bases numbered 10, after V lost 7 bases and J lost 2 bases. Germline assignment: CDR1 LGHNA and CDR2 YSLEER. The CDR3 has 15 residues. The CDR3 sequence is CASTHGLAEQETQYF. DNA for the CDR3: TGCGCCAGCACCCACGGGCTAGCGGAACAAGAGACCCAGTACTTC.

This clone has a count of ten or more. The gene calls are TRBV11-2 and TRBJ2-2; 8 bases line up with TRBD1. V dropped 0 bases and J dropped 3; count of bases not matched to a gene: 6. Germline V CDR1 and CDR2: SGHAT, FQNNGV. The CDR3 has 17 residues. CDR3 DNA sequence: TGTGCCAGCAGCTTAGATTTCCAGGGGGCGTACACCGGGGAGCTGTTTTTT. Amino acids: CASSLDFQGAYTGELFF.